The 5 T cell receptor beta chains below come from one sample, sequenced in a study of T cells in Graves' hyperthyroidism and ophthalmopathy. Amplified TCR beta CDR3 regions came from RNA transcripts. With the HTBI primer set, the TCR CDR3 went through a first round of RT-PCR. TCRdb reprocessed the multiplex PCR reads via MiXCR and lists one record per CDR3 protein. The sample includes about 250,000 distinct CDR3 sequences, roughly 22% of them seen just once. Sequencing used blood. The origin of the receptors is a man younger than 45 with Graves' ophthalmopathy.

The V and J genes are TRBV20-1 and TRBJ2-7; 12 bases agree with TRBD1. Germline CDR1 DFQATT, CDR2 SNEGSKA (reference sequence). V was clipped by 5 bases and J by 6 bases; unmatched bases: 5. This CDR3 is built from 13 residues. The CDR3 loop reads CSAGDRGRGEQYF. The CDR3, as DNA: TGCAGTGCTGGGGACAGGGGGCGCGGCGAGCAGTACTTC.

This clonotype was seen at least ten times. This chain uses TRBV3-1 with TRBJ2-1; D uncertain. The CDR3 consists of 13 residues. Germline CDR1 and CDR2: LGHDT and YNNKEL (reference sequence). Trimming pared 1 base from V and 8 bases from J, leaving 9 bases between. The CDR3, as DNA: TGTGCCAGCAGCCAAGTGCTCCTATATGAGCAGTTCTTC. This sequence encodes CASSQVLLYEQFF.

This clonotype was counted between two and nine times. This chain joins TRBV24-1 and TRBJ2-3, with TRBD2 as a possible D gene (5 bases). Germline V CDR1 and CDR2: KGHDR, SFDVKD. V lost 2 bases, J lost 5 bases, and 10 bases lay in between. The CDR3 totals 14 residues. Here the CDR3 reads CATSDWPGLDTQYF. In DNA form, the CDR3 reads TGTGCCACCAGTGATTGGCCGGGATTAGATACGCAGTATTTT.

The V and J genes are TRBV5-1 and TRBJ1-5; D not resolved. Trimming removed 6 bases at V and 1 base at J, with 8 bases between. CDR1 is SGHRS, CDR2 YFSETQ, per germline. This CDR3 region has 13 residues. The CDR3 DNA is TGCGCCAGCAACTTTGACAGCAATCAGCCCCAGCATTTT. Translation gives CASNFDSNQPQHF.

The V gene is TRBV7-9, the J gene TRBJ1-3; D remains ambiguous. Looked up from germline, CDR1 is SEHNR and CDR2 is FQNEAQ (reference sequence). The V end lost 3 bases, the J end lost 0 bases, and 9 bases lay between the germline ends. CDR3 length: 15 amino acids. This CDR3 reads CASSFTVSSGNTIYF. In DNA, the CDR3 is TGTGCCAGCAGCTTTACGGTTAGCTCTGGAAACACCATATATTTT.